These 23 T cell receptor beta chains were sequenced from one sample in a study of CD8 T cells in ankylosing spondylitis. General observations from the study: A TCR beta motif of 8 or 9 highly homologous variants appeared characteristic of ankylosing spondylitis blood.

Their specific antigens are unknown. TCRdb re-analysed the 5' RACE reads in MiXCR, keeping a single row per CDR3 protein. The table shows about 840,000 distinct CDR3 sequences, with approximately 12% occurring only once. Sequenced sample: blood, either unsorted or a sorted T cell fraction (not recorded which). The source of these receptors is a male donor with ankylosing spondylitis.

The chain carries TRBV10-3 and TRBJ2-2; D may be TRBD2 (6 bases). Trimming left V 2 bases short and J 6 bases short, with 10 bases between. Germline V gives CDR1 ENHRY, CDR2 SYGVKD. The CDR3 runs to 14 residues. CDR3 sequence reads: CAISERPGAGELFF. CDR3 in DNA: TGTGCCATCAGTGAGAGGCCGGGGGCCGGGGAGCTGTTTTTT.

This chain joins TRBV24-1 and TRBJ2-7; D is possibly TRBD2 (6 bases). With 9 bases removed from V and 4 bases from J, the gap between germline ends came to 15 bases. The CDR3 runs to 13 residues. Looked up from germline, CDR1 is KGHDR and CDR2 is SFDVKD. CDR3 loop: CATGDGSQYEQYF. The CDR3 DNA reads TGTGCCACCGGGGACGGGAGTCAATACGAGCAGTACTTC.

The chain has TRBV6-6 and TRBJ1-1; D might be TRBD1 (6 bases). The germline CDR1 and CDR2 sequences are MNHNY and SVGAGI (reference sequence). The V and J ends lost 6 bases and 9 bases respectively, with 17 bases between them. The CDR3 covers 13 residues. The CDR3 DNA follows: TGTGCCAGCAGACCTTATGGGGGCTATAAAGCTTTCTTT. Translation: CASRPYGGYKAFF.

The genes are TRBV24-1 and TRBJ2-3; 13 positions match TRBD2. The CDR3 is 17 amino acids. With 4 bases clipped from V and 5 bases from J, the junction kept 8 bases outside the gene matches. Germline CDR1 KGHDR, CDR2 SFDVKD. CDR3 nucleotides: TGTGCCACCAGTGACCCCGGGACTAGCGGGACGGGAGATACGCAGTATTTT. It encodes CATSDPGTSGTGDTQYF.

This clonotype was counted between two and nine times. This rearrangement joins TRBV11-2 to TRBJ2-7, with D uncertain. The V and J ends lost 2 bases and 0 bases respectively, with 8 bases between them. Germline V gene lookup returns CDR1 SGHAT and CDR2 FQNNGV. The CDR3 consists of 14 residues. The CDR3 loop reads CASSLTQSSYEQYF. The DNA of the CDR3 is TGTGCCAGCAGCTTAACCCAGAGCTCCTACGAGCAGTACTTC. Drawing the rest from reference TRBV11-2 and TRBJ2-7, the complete variable domain is EAGVAQSPRYKIIEKRQSVAFWCNPISGHATLYWYQQILGQGPKLLIQFQNNGVVDDSQLPKDRFSAERLKGVDSTLKIQPAKLEDSAVYLCASSLTQSSYEQYFGPGTRLTVT.

The V and J genes are TRBV6-6 and TRBJ2-2; no reliable D call. The CDR3 runs to 12 residues. V lost 7 bases to trimming and J lost 2 bases, with 5 bases between them. Germline-derived CDR1 and CDR2 are MNHNY and SVGAGI (reference sequence). Here the CDR3 DNA reads TGTGCCAGCACTATAAACACCGGGGAGCTGTTTTTT. Translation: CASTINTGELFF.

This clonotype was seen a few times. J is TRBJ1-1 and V is TRBV18; D is undetermined. There are 15 residues in the CDR3. The V end lost 3 bases, the J end lost 4 bases, and 15 bases lay between the germline ends. The germline V gene has CDR1 KGHSH and CDR2 LQKENI. The CDR3 region has the DNA TGTGCCAGCTCACCTCGGGAGACATCCAGCACTGAAGCTTTCTTT. This gives the protein CASSPRETSSTEAFF.

This clonotype was counted a few times. The chain recombines TRBV29-1 with TRBJ1-1; possibly TRBD1 for D (5 bases). From germline, CDR1 is SQVTM and CDR2 ANQGSEA. This CDR3 contains 14 residues. Between the trimmed V and J ends, which lost 0 bases and 5 bases, there was a span of 13 bases. Here the CDR3 DNA reads TGCAGCGTTGAAGATCTTCCGGGGGGGACTGAAGCTTTCTTT. Translating it yields CSVEDLPGGTEAFF.

This clonotype has ten or more counts. The chain couples TRBV29-1 to TRBJ2-7; unclear D gene. V shed 2 bases and J shed 3 bases, with 5 bases lying between them. Germline CDR1 reads SQVTM; CDR2 reads ANQGSEA. The length of the CDR3 is 11 residues. CDR3 residues: CSVETNYEQYF. For the CDR3, the DNA is TGCAGCGTTGAAACCAACTACGAGCAGTACTTC.

The chain carries TRBV15 and TRBJ2-2; D might be TRBD2 (6 bases). The length of the CDR3 is 15 residues. Germline V CDR1 and CDR2: LNHNV, YYDKDF (reference sequence). The germline V and J ends were trimmed by 4 bases and 4 bases, with 13 bases remaining between them. CDR3 sequence: CATSKREEGTGELFF. Written as DNA, the CDR3 is TGTGCCACCAGCAAGAGGGAGGAAGGCACCGGGGAGCTGTTTTTT.

This clonotype was counted between two and nine times. This chain joins TRBV15 and TRBJ1-2; D is possibly TRBD1 (5 bases). This CDR3 region has 16 residues. Germline CDR1 reads LNHNV; CDR2 reads YYDKDF (reference sequence). Deletions cut 0 bases from V and 3 bases from J, with 14 bases between. The CDR3: CATSRDLGQGHYGYTF. The CDR3 nucleotides are TGTGCCACCAGCAGAGATCTAGGTCAGGGACACTATGGCTACACCTTC.

Only a few counts were recorded for this clonotype. The chain joins TRBV5-1 to TRBJ2-3; possible D gene TRBD1, 5 bases. Germline lookup yields CDR1 SGHRS and CDR2 YFSETQ. V was pared by 4 bases and J by 0 bases, with 15 bases between. The CDR3 sequence is 16 residues long. Here the CDR3 reads CASSLGPGISTDTQYF. CDR3 DNA sequence: TGCGCCAGCAGCCTGGGGCCCGGAATTAGCACAGATACGCAGTATTTT. Together with reference TRBV5-1 and TRBJ2-3, the CDR3 gives the full variable domain: KAGVTQTPRYLIKTRGQQVTLSCSPISGHRSVSWYQQTPGQGLQFLFEYFSETQRNKGNFPGRFSGRQFSNSRSEMNVSTLELGDSALYLCASSLGPGISTDTQYFGPGTRLTVL.

V gene TRBV28 combines with J gene TRBJ2-7, with 9 bases identical to TRBD1. Germline values: CDR1 MDHEN, CDR2 SYDVKM. The CDR3 totals 14 residues. The trim removed 4 bases at V and 7 bases at J, leaving 8 bases unmatched. The CDR3: CASSSPGQGFEQYF. The CDR3 DNA reads TGTGCCAGCAGTTCCCCGGGACAGGGATTTGAGCAGTACTTC.

The chain links TRBV20-1 to TRBJ1-2; weak D call: TRBD1 (5 bases). V was clipped by 0 bases and J by 2 bases, with 13 bases between them. Germline V CDR1 and CDR2: DFQATT, SNEGSKA (reference sequence). This CDR3 region has 15 residues. The CDR3 loop reads CSARDQRGLNYGYTF. In DNA form, the CDR3 reads TGCAGTGCTAGAGATCAACGGGGACTGAACTATGGCTACACCTTC.

A few counts support this clonotype. The chain is built from TRBV5-1 and TRBJ1-1; the match to TRBD1 covers 8 bases. This CDR3 has 14 amino acids. Looked up from germline, CDR1 is SGHRS and CDR2 is YFSETQ. V lost 3 bases, J lost 5 bases, and 6 bases stayed unmatched. DNA for the CDR3: TGCGCCAGCAGCTCCGGACAGGGAACGACTGAAGCTTTCTTT. This translates into CASSSGQGTTEAFF.

This clonotype was counted many times. The V and J genes are TRBV10-3 and TRBJ2-7; maybe TRBD1 (5 bases). V shed 3 bases and J shed 4 bases, with 7 bases lying between them. Germline CDR1 reads ENHRY; CDR2 reads SYGVKD. This CDR3 has 12 residues. CDR3: CAISERGYEQYF. Written as DNA, the CDR3 is TGTGCCATCAGTGAAAGGGGTTACGAGCAGTACTTC.

This clonotype has only a few counts. The rearrangement uses TRBV4-1 and TRBJ1-5; D unclear. Trimming pared 3 bases from V and 5 bases from J, leaving 14 bases between. From germline, CDR1 is MGHRA and CDR2 YSYEKL. There are 15 residues in the CDR3. CDR3 in amino acids: CASSQEGGSYQPQHF. In DNA form, the CDR3 reads TGCGCCAGCAGCCAGGAAGGTGGCAGCTATCAGCCCCAGCATTTT.

The rearrangement links TRBV7-3 to TRBJ2-3, with D perhaps matching TRBD2 (5 bases). The CDR3 extends over 13 amino acids. V lost 5 bases and J 2 bases, leaving 8 bases between the germline ends. Per the germline V gene, CDR1 is SGHTA and CDR2 is FQGTGA. CDR3 nucleotides: TGTGCCAGCAGCACGGGAAACACAGATACGCAGTATTTT. Its protein product is CASSTGNTDTQYF.

V and J are TRBV4-3 and TRBJ1-3; maybe TRBD1 (5 bases). Per germline, CDR1 LGHNA and CDR2 YSLEER. V lost 4 bases and J 4 bases, leaving 14 bases between the germline ends. The CDR3 totals 15 residues. This CDR3 is CASSRSWGTGNTIYF. The CDR3 nucleotides read TGCGCCAGCAGCCGTAGTTGGGGGACGGGAAACACCATATATTTT.

This clonotype was seen only a few times. In nucleotides, the CDR3 is TGTGCCAGCAGCCTTTGGACTAGCGGGGTTCGCACAGATACGCAGTATTTT. Its translation: CASSLWTSGVRTDTQYF. The chain employs TRBV7-9 and TRBJ2-3; 12 bases align to TRBD2. This CDR3 contains 17 residues. Trimming at V came to 5 bases and at J to 1 base, leaving 7 bases not matched to a gene. Germline CDR1 is SEHNR and CDR2 is FQNEAQ (reference sequence).

Comment on this clonotype: An end of the junction does not agree with germline; a read error may underlie this. The gene calls are TRBV10-3 and TRBJ2-3; weak D call: TRBD2 (5 bases). Looked up from germline, CDR1 is ENHRY and CDR2 is SYGVKD. CDR3 size: 15 residues. CDR3 DNA sequence: TGTGCCATCAGAGAGTCGAGGGCTAGCACAGATACGCAGTATTTT. Protein: CAIRESRASTDTQYF.

The chain joins TRBV6-1 to TRBJ2-7; the D is unclear. CDR1 is MNHNS, CDR2 SASEGT, per germline. The V and J ends lost 2 bases and 1 base respectively, with 12 bases between them. The CDR3 sequence is 15 residues long. CDR3 sequence: CASSEMGGSSYEQYF. DNA of the CDR3: TGTGCCAGCAGTGAAATGGGCGGATCGTCCTACGAGCAGTACTTC.

The chain carries TRBV6-1 and TRBJ2-3, with D unresolved. Germline V gene sequence: CDR1 MNHNS, CDR2 SASEGT. The V gene lost 2 bases and the J gene lost 4 bases, with 7 bases spanning the gap. This CDR3 spans 13 amino acids. In nucleotides, the CDR3 is TGTGCCAGCAGTGAATACCTTGCAGATACGCAGTATTTT. Translated, it gives CASSEYLADTQYF.